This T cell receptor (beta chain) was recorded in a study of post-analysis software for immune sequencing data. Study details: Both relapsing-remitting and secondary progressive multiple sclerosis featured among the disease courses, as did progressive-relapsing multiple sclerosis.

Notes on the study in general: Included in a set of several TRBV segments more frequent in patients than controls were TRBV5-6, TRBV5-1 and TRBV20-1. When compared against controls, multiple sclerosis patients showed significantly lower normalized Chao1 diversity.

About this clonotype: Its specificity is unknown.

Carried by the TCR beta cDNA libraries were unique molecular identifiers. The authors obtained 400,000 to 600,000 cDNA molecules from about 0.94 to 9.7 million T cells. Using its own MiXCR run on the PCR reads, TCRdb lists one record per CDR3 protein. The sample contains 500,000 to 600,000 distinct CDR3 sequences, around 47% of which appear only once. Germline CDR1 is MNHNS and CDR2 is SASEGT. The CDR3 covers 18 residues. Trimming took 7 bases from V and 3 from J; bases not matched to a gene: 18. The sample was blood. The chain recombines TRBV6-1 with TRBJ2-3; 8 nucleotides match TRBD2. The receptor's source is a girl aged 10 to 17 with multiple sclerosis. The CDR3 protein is CASIHGGVQPSSTDTQYF. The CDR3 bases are TGTGCCAGCATCCACGGGGGGGTGCAACCCTCTAGTACAGATACGCAGTATTTT.